One sample yielded the 25 T cell receptor beta chains listed below, sequenced in a study of cytomegalovirus exposure and HLA in healthy donors. The study ran its PCR with 60 Vbeta and 13 Jbeta primers. Data came from immunoSEQ multiplex PCR; TCRdb stores just in-frame clones and leaves some out. The sample yields fewer than 200,000 clones, more than 65% seen once. Specimen: PBMCs. These receptors originate from a woman between 50 and 59 years old in good health and CMV-seronegative.

The sample holds one count of this clone. The J gene is TRBJ1-1, the V gene TRBV9; maybe TRBD1 (5 bases). This CDR3 comprises 13 residues. Between the trimmed V and J ends, which lost 0 bases and 11 bases, there was a span of 14 bases. Germline V CDR1 and CDR2: SGDLS, YYNGEE. This CDR3 reads CASSVVEAGGAFF. The CDR3 DNA reads as TGTGCCAGCAGCGTAGTAGAGGCCGGGGGTGCTTTCTTT.

This sequence joins TRBV5-1 and TRBJ2-7; 11 bases are a match to TRBD1. CDR1 and CDR2 from the germline V gene are SGHRS and YFSETQ. This CDR3 comprises 14 residues. The ends lost 4 bases at V and 4 bases at J; junction bases unmatched: 4. CDR3 region: CASSVGQGGYEQYF. The CDR3 nucleotides read TGCGCCAGCAGCGTGGGACAGGGGGGGTACGAGCAGTACTTC.

In its sample, this clone was seen a few times. This CDR3 is also generated by other DNA sequences in the sample. This rearrangement joins TRBV9 to TRBJ2-3, with D uncertain. Germline assignment: CDR1 SGDLS and CDR2 YYNGEE. This CDR3 region has 12 residues. Trimming pared 3 bases from V and 0 bases from J, leaving 2 bases between. CDR3: CASSASTDTQYF. Here the CDR3 DNA reads TGTGCCAGCAGCGCTAGCACAGATACGCAGTATTTT.

The V and J genes are TRBV5-1 and TRBJ1-6; no firm D call. The CDR3 sequence is 15 residues long. V lost 0 bases and J lost 6, with 10 bases in between. The germline V gene encodes CDR1 SGHRS and CDR2 YFSETQ. CDR3 amino acids: CASSLERGTNSPLHF. In DNA form, the CDR3 reads TGCGCCAGCAGCTTGGAGCGGGGTACTAATTCACCCCTCCACTTT.

The chain employs TRBV29-1 and TRBJ2-1; TRBD2 matches at 7 bases. V shed 6 bases and J 4 bases; nucleotides not matched to a gene: 9. The CDR3 consists of 14 residues. Germline V gives CDR1 SQVTM, CDR2 ANQGSEA. The CDR3 loop reads CSVGWERGYNEQFF. The CDR3 region has the DNA TGCAGCGTCGGCTGGGAGCGGGGATACAATGAGCAGTTCTTC.

The gene calls are TRBV7-2 and TRBJ2-5, with TRBD1 matching 8 bases. This CDR3 is built from 14 residues. Trimming removed 5 bases from V and 7 bases from J; junction bases left unmatched: 9. The germline V gene has CDR1 SGHTA and CDR2 FQGNSA. The CDR3 nucleotides are TGTGCCAGCAGCCCGACAGGGGTTCTCGGGACCCAGTACTTC. Translated, it gives CASSPTGVLGTQYF.

The V call is TRBV5-1, the J call TRBJ1-1; 10 positions agree with TRBD1. The CDR3 is made up of 15 amino acids. Germline CDR1 SGHRS, CDR2 YFSETQ. The V segment lost 4 bases and the J segment 5 bases; nucleotides outside the gene matches: 8. The CDR3 spells CASSSLTGGRTEAFF. CDR3 nucleotides: TGCGCCAGCAGCAGCCTGACAGGGGGCCGAACTGAAGCTTTCTTT. Full variable domain (remainder filled in from reference TRBV5-1 and TRBJ1-1): KAGVTQTPRYLIKTRGQQVTLSCSPISGHRSVSWYQQTPGQGLQFLFEYFSETQRNKGNFPGRFSGRQFSNSRSEMNVSTLELGDSALYLCASSSLTGGRTEAFFGQGTRLTVV.

The chain is built from TRBV5-4 and TRBJ2-7; possibly TRBD1 for D (6 bases). With 3 bases removed from V and 2 bases from J, the gap between germline ends came to 12 bases. The CDR3 length is 14 residues. CDR1 and CDR2 from the germline V gene are SGHNT and YYREEE (reference sequence). CDR3 residues: CASSWGLGPYEQYF. For the CDR3, the DNA is TGTGCCAGCAGCTGGGGGCTTGGGCCCTACGAGCAGTACTTC. Full variable domain (rest looked up from reference TRBV5-4 and TRBJ2-7): ETGVTQSPTHLIKTRGQQVTLRCSSQSGHNTVSWYQQALGQGPQFIFQYYREEENGRGNFPPRFSGLQFPNYSSELNVNALELDDSALYLCASSWGLGPYEQYFGPGTRLTVT.

V gene TRBV9 combines with J gene TRBJ1-2; possibly TRBD1 for D (5 bases). The V gene lost 2 bases and the J gene lost 2 bases, with 10 bases spanning the gap. Per germline, CDR1 SGDLS and CDR2 YYNGEE. This CDR3 comprises 14 residues. CDR3 nucleotides: TGTGCCAGCAGCGTCCAGGGAGGAAACTATGGCTACACCTTC. Translation: CASSVQGGNYGYTF.

The chain joins TRBV27 to TRBJ2-5; D may be TRBD1 (5 bases). Looked up from germline, CDR1 is MNHEY and CDR2 is SMNVEV (reference sequence). CDR3 length: 13 residues. Trimming took off 5 bases at V and 2 bases at J, with 9 bases between the two ends. In DNA, the CDR3 is TGTGCCAGCAGTGGGGCAGGACAAGAGACCCAGTACTTC. Residues: CASSGAGQETQYF.

V and J are TRBV18 and TRBJ2-7, with 7 bases aligning to TRBD2. The junction had 9 bases not matched to a gene; V was cut back by 3 bases and J by 4 bases. Looked up from germline, CDR1 is KGHSH and CDR2 is LQKENI. The CDR3 is made up of 15 amino acids. CDR3 in DNA: TGTGCCAGCTCACCCTCAGCGGGACGGGAGTACGAGCAGTACTTC. Translating gives CASSPSAGREYEQYF.

This sequence joins TRBV7-9 and TRBJ1-1; D is unresolved. Trimming left V 3 bases short and J 3 bases short, with 14 bases between. The germline V gene encodes CDR1 SEHNR and CDR2 FQNEAQ (reference sequence). The CDR3 runs to 15 residues. The CDR3 loop reads CASSFSPGGDTEAFF. The CDR3 DNA sequence: TGTGCCAGCAGCTTTAGTCCAGGTGGCGACACTGAAGCTTTCTTT.

The chain links TRBV5-1 to TRBJ1-2; possibly TRBD1 for D (6 bases). CDR1 is SGHRS, CDR2 YFSETQ, per germline. The CDR3 length is 18 residues. The germline V and J ends were trimmed by 0 bases and 3 bases, with 21 bases remaining between them. CDR3 amino acids: CASSLASHTGPPHYGYTF. In DNA, the CDR3 is TGCGCCAGCAGCTTGGCCTCTCACACAGGGCCCCCCCACTATGGCTACACCTTC. The full variable domain, completed using reference TRBV5-1 and TRBJ1-2, is KAGVTQTPRYLIKTRGQQVTLSCSPISGHRSVSWYQQTPGQGLQFLFEYFSETQRNKGNFPGRFSGRQFSNSRSEMNVSTLELGDSALYLCASSLASHTGPPHYGYTFGSGTRLTVV.

V and J are TRBV6-5 and TRBJ2-1; possible D gene TRBD2, 5 bases. V shed 3 bases and J shed 8 bases, with 11 bases lying between them. Germline CDR1 and CDR2: MNHEY and SVGAGI. The CDR3 is made up of 13 amino acids. Here the CDR3 reads CASSYRGSHEQFF. CDR3 DNA: TGTGCCAGCAGTTATCGAGGGAGCCATGAGCAGTTCTTC.

The gene calls are TRBV7-2 and TRBJ2-2, with D perhaps TRBD2 (6 bases). The germline gives CDR1 SGHTA, CDR2 FQGNSA. The germline V and J ends were trimmed by 0 bases and 0 bases, with 20 bases remaining between them. The CDR3 spans 20 residues. The CDR3 coding sequence is TGTGCCAGCAGCTTAGCACGGCGGGGACTGCAAATATCGAACACCGGGGAGCTGTTTTTT. Residues: CASSLARRGLQISNTGELFF. Filled out from reference TRBV7-2 and TRBJ2-2, the complete variable domain reads GAGVSQSPSNKVTEKGKDVELRCDPISGHTALYWYRQSLGQGLEFLIYFQGNSAPDKSGLPSDRFSAERTGGSVSTLTIQRTQQEDSAVYLCASSLARRGLQISNTGELFFGEGSRLTVL.

This chain connects TRBV9 to TRBJ2-2; 10 bases are shared with TRBD1. The CDR3 consists of 15 residues. The germline CDR1 and CDR2 sequences are SGDLS and YYNGEE. After removal of 4 bases from V and 8 bases from J, the junction contained 8 bases not matched to a gene. In nucleotides, the CDR3 is TGTGCCAGCAGCCGCGGGACAGGGGAGTTTGGGGAGCTGTTTTTT. Amino acid sequence: CASSRGTGEFGELFF.

The rearrangement joins TRBV6-4 to TRBJ2-1; 12 bases align to TRBD2. V lost 0 bases and J lost 12; bases outside the gene matches: 6. CDR1 and CDR2 from the germline V gene are MRHNA and SNTAGT. The CDR3 extends over 15 amino acids. DNA of the CDR3: TGTGCCAGCAGTGACTCGGCTAGCGGGGGGGCAGGGCAGTTCTTC. Translating gives CASSDSASGGAGQFF.

V gene TRBV19 combines with J gene TRBJ1-2; D may be TRBD1 (6 bases). V was shortened by 11 bases and J by 8 bases, with 15 bases between the two germline ends. The CDR3 has 11 residues. Germline CDR1 is LNHDA and CDR2 is SQIVND (reference sequence). The CDR3 is CAGWLGQGYTF. Here the CDR3 DNA reads TGTGCCGGTTGGCTTGGACAGGGCTACACCTTC.

The chain combines TRBV5-8 with TRBJ1-5; TRBD1 might be the D (5 bases). CDR1 is SGHTS and CDR2 is YDEGEE in the germline V gene. V dropped 2 bases and J dropped 1 base, with 13 bases sitting between them. The CDR3 runs to 16 residues. The CDR3 sequence: CASSLGAYISNQPQHF. DNA for the CDR3: TGTGCCAGCAGCTTAGGGGCGTATATCAGCAATCAGCCCCAGCATTTT.

V gene TRBV4-3 combines with J gene TRBJ2-3, with 9 positions matching TRBD1. Germline CDR1 is LGHNA and CDR2 is YSLEER. The CDR3 length is 15 residues. The V and J ends lost 3 bases and 3 bases, in that order; junction bases with no gene match: 4. CDR3 nucleotides: TGCGCCAGCAGCCAGGGACAGGGCCGGACAGATACGCAGTATTTT. It codes for CASSQGQGRTDTQYF.

This chain joins TRBV11-3 and TRBJ2-3, with 10 bases matching TRBD1. The germline CDR1 and CDR2 sequences are SGHNT and YENEEA. V dropped 5 bases and J dropped 2; count of bases not matched to a gene: 13. The CDR3 length is 18 residues. The CDR3 reads CASSRYSPGQGSTDTQYF. In nucleotides, the CDR3 is TGTGCCAGCAGCCGGTATTCACCGGGACAGGGGTCCACAGATACGCAGTATTTT.

The chain links TRBV28 to TRBJ1-6, with 9 positions matching TRBD1. The J segment lost 6 bases and the V segment lost 6 bases, leaving 12 bases of the junction unmatched. CDR1 and CDR2 (germline): MDHEN, SYDVKM. The CDR3 contains 17 residues. DNA for the CDR3: TGTGCCAGCAGCCAACTGGGCCGGGGACAGGGTAATTCACCCCTCCACTTT. Translated: CASSQLGRGQGNSPLHF.

This clone occurred once. The V gene is TRBV9, the J gene TRBJ1-2; possibly TRBD1 for D (6 bases). The V end was cut by 3 bases, the J end by 8 bases, with 11 bases between. Germline V gives CDR1 SGDLS, CDR2 YYNGEE. The CDR3 runs to 12 residues. The CDR3 coding sequence is TGTGCCAGCAGCGAAGGACAGTGGGGCTACACCTTC. It codes for CASSEGQWGYTF.

The chain combines TRBV18 with TRBJ1-5; D might be TRBD1 (5 bases). V dropped 2 bases and J dropped 4 bases, with 15 bases sitting between them. The germline gives CDR1 KGHSH, CDR2 LQKENI. The CDR3 consists of 16 residues. The CDR3 sequence is CASSPGGTFVNQPQHF. For the CDR3, the DNA is TGTGCCAGCTCACCAGGGGGGACCTTTGTGAATCAGCCCCAGCATTTT.

The genes are TRBV7-8 and TRBJ1-1; D not resolved. The CDR3 sequence is 15 residues long. Germline V gene data show CDR1 as SGHVS and CDR2 as FQNEAQ. Trimming removed 2 bases at V and 2 bases at J, with 12 bases between. The CDR3 is CASSLSGGPNTEAFF. The CDR3 nucleotides are TGTGCCAGCAGCTTATCCGGCGGCCCTAACACTGAAGCTTTCTTT.